The T cell receptor (beta chain) described here comes from a study of control samples from healthy donors and cancer patients. The germline V gene encodes CDR1 ENHRY and CDR2 SYGVKD. This CDR3 is 16 amino acids long. Trimming cost V 9 bases and J 0 bases, with 20 bases left between them. This clone has just one count. Sequenced by immunoSEQ multiplex PCR; TCRdb stores in-frame clones only, minus some. The table records about 95,000 clones, roughly 90% of them present only once. This TCR derives from a woman aged 70 to 79 in good health. The chain links TRBV10-3 to TRBJ1-1, with D maybe TRBD1 (6 bases). The material sequenced was blood. This CDR3 reads CAIAKGGGDMNTEAFF. CDR3 coding DNA: TGTGCCATAGCTAAGGGGGGAGGGGATATGAACACTGAAGCTTTCTTT.